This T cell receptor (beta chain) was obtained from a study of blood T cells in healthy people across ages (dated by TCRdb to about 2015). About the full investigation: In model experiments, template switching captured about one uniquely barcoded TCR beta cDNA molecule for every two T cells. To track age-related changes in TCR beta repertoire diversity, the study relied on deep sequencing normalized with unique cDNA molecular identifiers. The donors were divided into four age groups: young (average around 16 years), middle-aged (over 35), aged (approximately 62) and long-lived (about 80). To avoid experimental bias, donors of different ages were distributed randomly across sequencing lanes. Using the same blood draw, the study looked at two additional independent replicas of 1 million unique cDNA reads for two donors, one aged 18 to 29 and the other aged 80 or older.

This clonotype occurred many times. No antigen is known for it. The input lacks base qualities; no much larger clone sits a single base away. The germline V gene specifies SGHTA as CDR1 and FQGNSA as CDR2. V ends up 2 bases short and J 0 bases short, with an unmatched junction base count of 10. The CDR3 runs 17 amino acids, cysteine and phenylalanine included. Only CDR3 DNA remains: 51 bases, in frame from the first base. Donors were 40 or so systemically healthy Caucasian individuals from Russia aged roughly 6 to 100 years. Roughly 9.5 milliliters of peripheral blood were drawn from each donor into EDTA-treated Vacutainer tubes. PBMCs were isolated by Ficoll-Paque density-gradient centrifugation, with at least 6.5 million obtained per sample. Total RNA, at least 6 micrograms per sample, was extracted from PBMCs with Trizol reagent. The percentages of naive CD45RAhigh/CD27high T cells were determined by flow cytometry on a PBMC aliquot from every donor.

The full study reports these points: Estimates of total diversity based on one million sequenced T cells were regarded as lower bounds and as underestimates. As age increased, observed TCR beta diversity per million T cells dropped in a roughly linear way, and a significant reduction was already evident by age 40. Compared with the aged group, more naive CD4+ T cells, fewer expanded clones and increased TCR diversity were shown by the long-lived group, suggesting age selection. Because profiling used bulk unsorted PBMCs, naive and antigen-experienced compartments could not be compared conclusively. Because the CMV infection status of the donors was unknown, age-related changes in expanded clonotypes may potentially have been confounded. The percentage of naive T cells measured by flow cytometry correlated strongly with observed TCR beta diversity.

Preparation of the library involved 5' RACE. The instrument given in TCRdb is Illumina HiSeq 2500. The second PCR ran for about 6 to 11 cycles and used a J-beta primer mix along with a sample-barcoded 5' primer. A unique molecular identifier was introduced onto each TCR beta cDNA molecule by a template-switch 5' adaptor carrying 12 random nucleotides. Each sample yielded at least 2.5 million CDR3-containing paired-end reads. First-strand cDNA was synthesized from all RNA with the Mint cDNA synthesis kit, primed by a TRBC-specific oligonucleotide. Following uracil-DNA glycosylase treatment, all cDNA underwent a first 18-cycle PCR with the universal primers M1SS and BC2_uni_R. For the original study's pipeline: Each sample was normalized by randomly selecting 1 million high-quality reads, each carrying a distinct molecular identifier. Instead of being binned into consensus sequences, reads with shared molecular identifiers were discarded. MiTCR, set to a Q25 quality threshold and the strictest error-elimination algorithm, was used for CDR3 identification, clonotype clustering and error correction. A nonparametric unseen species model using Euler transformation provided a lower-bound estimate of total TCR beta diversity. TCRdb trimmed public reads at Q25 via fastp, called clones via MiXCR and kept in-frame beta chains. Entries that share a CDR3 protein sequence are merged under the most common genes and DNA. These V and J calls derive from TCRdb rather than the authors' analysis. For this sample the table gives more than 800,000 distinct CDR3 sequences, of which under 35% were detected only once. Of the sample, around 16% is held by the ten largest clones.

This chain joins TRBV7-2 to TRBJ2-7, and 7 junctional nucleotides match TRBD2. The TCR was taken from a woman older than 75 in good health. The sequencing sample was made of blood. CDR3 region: CASSLRTGWEGSYEQYF. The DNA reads TGTGCCAGCAGCTTAAGGACGGGGTGGGAGGGCTCCTACGAGCAGTACTTC.